Listed below are T cell receptor beta chains from one sample, sequenced in a study of T cells after posttransplantation cyclophosphamide. Assay used: immunoSEQ multiplex PCR; TCRdb lists only in-frame clones, some missing. The data contain over 10,000 clones, roughly 2% of them singletons. The sample in question was PBMCs, obtained after allogeneic stem cell transplant with posttransplant cyclophosphamide. All receptors derive from a male patient aged 30 to 39 who received an allogeneic stem cell transplant from a related donor, was CMV-positive, and had no GVHD. These T cells may partly come from the graft donor. Both conserved end residues are part of each CDR3. The order of the fields is J gene, CDR3 length, V gene, D gene, clone size, CDR3 protein, CDR3 DNA. D genes are given only for firm matches. The size of a clone is reported for some rows only, either as once, few or many, or as a class for expanded clones.

J gene: TRBJ1-2; CDR3 length: 15; V gene: TRBV4-2; D gene: NA; clone size: few; CDR3 protein: CASTGRDRSNYGYTF; CDR3 DNA: TGTGCCAGCACCGGGAGGGACCGTTCTAACTATGGCTACACCTTC
J gene: TRBJ2-2; CDR3 length: 14; V gene: TRBV27; D gene: NA; clone size: few; CDR3 protein: CASSLEYNTGELFF; CDR3 DNA: TGTGCCAGCAGTTTGGAGTACAACACCGGGGAGCTGTTTTTT
J gene: TRBJ2-7; CDR3 length: 14; V gene: TRBV18; D gene: NA; clone size: few; CDR3 protein: CASSERTEAYEQYF; CDR3 DNA: TGTGCCAGCTCAGAAAGGACGGAGGCCTACGAGCAGTACTTC
J gene: TRBJ1-5; CDR3 length: 16; V gene: TRBV4-1; D gene: NA; clone size: few; CDR3 protein: CASSPQREDPRQPQHF; CDR3 DNA: TGCGCCAGCAGCCCGCAAAGGGAGGATCCCCGTCAGCCCCAGCATTTT
J gene: TRBJ2-1; CDR3 length: 14; V gene: TRBV29-1; D gene: NA; clone size: few; CDR3 protein: CSVDWGRPYNEQFF; CDR3 DNA: TGCAGCGTTGACTGGGGGCGCCCCTACAATGAGCAGTTCTTC
J gene: TRBJ1-1; CDR3 length: 12; V gene: TRBV4-1; D gene: NA; clone size: few; CDR3 protein: CASSPQGTEAFF; CDR3 DNA: TGCGCCAGCAGCCCTCAGGGTACTGAAGCTTTCTTT
J gene: TRBJ2-3; CDR3 length: 16; V gene: TRBV5-6; D gene: TRBD2; clone size: few; CDR3 protein: CASSVPLAGGGGTQYF; CDR3 DNA: TGTGCCAGCAGCGTCCCCCTAGCGGGAGGAGGTGGTACGCAGTATTTT
J gene: TRBJ2-6; CDR3 length: 12; V gene: TRBV19; D gene: NA; clone size: NA; CDR3 protein: CASSFGANVLTF; CDR3 DNA: TGTGCCAGCTCCTTCGGGGCCAACGTCCTGACTTTC
J gene: TRBJ2-2; CDR3 length: 18; V gene: TRBV7-8; D gene: TRBD2; clone size: few; CDR3 protein: CASSSPGLAGAVAGELFF; CDR3 DNA: TGTGCCAGCAGCTCCCCGGGACTAGCGGGGGCAGTGGCCGGGGAGCTGTTTTTT
J gene: TRBJ2-1; CDR3 length: 16; V gene: TRBV7-3; D gene: TRBD2; clone size: few; CDR3 protein: CASSPTGLAGDDEQFF; CDR3 DNA: TGTGCCAGCAGCCCAACGGGACTAGCGGGAGATGATGAGCAGTTCTTC
J gene: TRBJ2-2; CDR3 length: 15; V gene: TRBV5-4; D gene: TRBD1; clone size: few; CDR3 protein: CASTTGGPGTGELFF; CDR3 DNA: TGTGCCAGCACAACAGGGGGGCCAGGCACCGGGGAGCTGTTTTTT
J gene: TRBJ2-5; CDR3 length: 14; V gene: TRBV7-2; D gene: TRBD2; clone size: few; CDR3 protein: CASSFSGSPETQYF; CDR3 DNA: TGTGCCAGCAGCTTTAGCGGGAGCCCAGAGACCCAGTACTTC
J gene: TRBJ2-7; CDR3 length: 16; V gene: TRBV6-5; D gene: TRBD2; clone size: NA; CDR3 protein: CASSYSRLAGVYEQYF; CDR3 DNA: TGTGCCAGCAGTTACTCGAGACTAGCGGGAGTATACGAGCAGTACTTC
J gene: TRBJ2-1; CDR3 length: 18; V gene: TRBV28; D gene: NA; clone size: few; CDR3 protein: CASSPSRLGGASYNEQFF; CDR3 DNA: TGTGCCAGCAGTCCATCCCGCCTCGGAGGAGCTTCCTACAATGAGCAGTTCTTC
J gene: TRBJ2-7; CDR3 length: 16; V gene: TRBV4-1; D gene: TRBD2; clone size: few; CDR3 protein: CASSQVFAGVAYEQYF; CDR3 DNA: TGCGCCAGCAGCCAAGTCTTTGCGGGAGTCGCGTACGAGCAGTACTTC
J gene: TRBJ1-3; CDR3 length: 13; V gene: TRBV19; D gene: NA; clone size: few; CDR3 protein: CASSSSSGNTIYF; CDR3 DNA: TGTGCCAGTAGCTCGTCCTCTGGAAACACCATATATTTT